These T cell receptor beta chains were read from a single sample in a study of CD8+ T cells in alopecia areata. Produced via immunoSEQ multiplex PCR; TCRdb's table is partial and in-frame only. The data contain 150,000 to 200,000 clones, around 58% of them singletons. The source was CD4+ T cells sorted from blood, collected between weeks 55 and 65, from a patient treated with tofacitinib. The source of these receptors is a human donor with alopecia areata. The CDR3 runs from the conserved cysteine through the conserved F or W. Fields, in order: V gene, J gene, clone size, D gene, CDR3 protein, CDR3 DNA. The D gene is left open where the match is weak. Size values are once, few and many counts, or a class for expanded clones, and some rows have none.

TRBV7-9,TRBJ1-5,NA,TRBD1,CASSSGQANQPQHF,TGTGCCAGCAGCTCAGGACAGGCGAATCAGCCCCAGCATTTT
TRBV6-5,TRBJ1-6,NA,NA,CASSYGGFSSPLHF,TGTGCCAGCAGTTATGGGGGGTTTAGTTCACCCCTCCACTTT
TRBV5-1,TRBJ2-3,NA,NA,CASTNPGDTQYF,TGCGCCAGCACTAACCCCGGGGATACGCAGTATTTT
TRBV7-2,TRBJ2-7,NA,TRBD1,CASSLNRGPYEQYF,TGTGCCAGCAGCTTGAACAGGGGCCCCTACGAGCAGTACTTC
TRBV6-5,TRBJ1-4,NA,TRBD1,CASSATWTGDEKLFF,TGTGCCAGCAGTGCAACATGGACAGGGGATGAAAAACTGTTTTTT
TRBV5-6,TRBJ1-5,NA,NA,CASSLAGNQPQHF,TGTGCCAGCAGCTTGGCGGGGAATCAGCCCCAGCATTTT
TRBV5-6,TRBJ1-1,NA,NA,CASTLDSQNTEAFF,TGTGCCAGCACCCTGGACAGTCAGAACACTGAAGCTTTCTTT
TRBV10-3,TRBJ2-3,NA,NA,CAISENLQDTQYF,TGTGCCATCAGTGAGAACCTTCAAGATACGCAGTATTTT
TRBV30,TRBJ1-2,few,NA,CAWSRDYYGYTF,TGTGCCTGGAGTCGGGACTACTATGGCTACACCTTC
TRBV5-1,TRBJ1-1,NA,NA,CASSSQVEAFF,TGCGCCAGCAGCTCTCAGGTTGAAGCTTTCTTT
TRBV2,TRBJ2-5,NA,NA,CASSETTTQYF,TGTGCCAGCAGTGAAACGACTACCCAGTACTTC
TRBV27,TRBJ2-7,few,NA,CASSTGLQYF,TGTGCCAGCAGTACAGGGTTGCAGTACTTC
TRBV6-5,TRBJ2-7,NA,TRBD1,CASRARTGFYEQYF,TGTGCCAGCAGAGCAAGGACAGGGTTCTACGAGCAGTACTTC
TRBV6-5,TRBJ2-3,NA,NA,CASSYQFGNTDTQYF,TGTGCCAGCAGTTATCAGTTCGGTAACACAGATACGCAGTATTTT
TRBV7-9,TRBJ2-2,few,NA,CASSFGSTGELFF,TGTGCCAGCAGCTTTGGGAGTACCGGGGAGCTGTTTTTT
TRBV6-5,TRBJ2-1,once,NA,CASSYAGRLSYNEQFF,TGTGCCAGCAGTTACGCAGGGCGTCTCTCCTACAATGAGCAGTTCTTC
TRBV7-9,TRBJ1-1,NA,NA,CASSLQQGFNAFF,TGTGCCAGCAGCTTACAACAGGGATTTAACGCTTTCTTT
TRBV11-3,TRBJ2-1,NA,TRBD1,CASSLAGGNEQFF,TGTGCCAGCAGCTTAGCAGGGGGCAATGAGCAGTTCTTC
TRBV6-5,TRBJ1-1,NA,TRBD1,CASGAGGNTEAFF,TGTGCCAGCGGAGCAGGGGGGAACACTGAAGCTTTCTTT
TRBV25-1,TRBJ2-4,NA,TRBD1,CASGDRAIQYF,TGTGCCAGCGGGGACAGGGCCATTCAGTACTTC
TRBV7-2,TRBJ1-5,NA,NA,CASSSAHYQPQHF,TGTGCCAGCAGCTCGGCCCACTATCAGCCCCAGCATTTT
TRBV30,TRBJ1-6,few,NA,CAWSHPHSPLHF,TGTGCCTGGAGCCATCCCCATTCACCCCTCCACTTT
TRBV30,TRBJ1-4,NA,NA,CAWNQQVNEKLFF,TGTGCCTGGAACCAACAGGTTAATGAAAAACTGTTTTTT
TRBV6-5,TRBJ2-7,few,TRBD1,CASMGQGLHEQYF,TGTGCCAGCATGGGACAGGGTCTCCACGAGCAGTACTTC
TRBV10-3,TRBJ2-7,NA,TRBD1,CAIRNHRDSLKDEQYF,TGTGCCATCAGGAACCACCGGGACAGTCTTAAAGACGAGCAGTACTTC
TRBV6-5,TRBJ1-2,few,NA,CATRAEGYGYTF,TGTGCCACCCGGGCGGAGGGCTACGGCTACACCTTC
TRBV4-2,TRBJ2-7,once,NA,CASSQDGGPAYEQYF,TGTGCCAGCAGCCAAGATGGTGGACCTGCCTACGAGCAGTACTTC
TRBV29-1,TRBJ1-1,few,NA,CSVARDTEAFF,TGCAGCGTTGCCAGGGACACTGAAGCTTTCTTT
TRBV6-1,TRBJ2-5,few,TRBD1,CASSEPPGQGRETQYF,TGTGCCAGCAGTGAACCTCCGGGACAGGGGCGAGAGACCCAGTACTTC
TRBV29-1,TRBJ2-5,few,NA,CSVGFVQETQYF,TGCAGCGTTGGATTTGTGCAAGAGACCCAGTACTTC
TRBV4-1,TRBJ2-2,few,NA,CASSQGRSTGELFF,TGCGCCAGCAGCCAAGGACGGAGCACCGGGGAGCTGTTTTTT
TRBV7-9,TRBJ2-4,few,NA,CASSLEGIPKNIQYF,TGTGCCAGCAGCTTGGAGGGGATCCCCAAAAACATTCAGTACTTC
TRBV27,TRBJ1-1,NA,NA,CASSLKANAEAFF,TGTGCCAGCAGTTTAAAAGCGAACGCTGAAGCTTTCTTT
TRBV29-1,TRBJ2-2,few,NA,CSVPRGAGVDTGELFF,TGCAGCGTTCCCCGGGGGGCGGGGGTCGACACCGGGGAGCTGTTTTTT
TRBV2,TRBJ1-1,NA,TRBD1,CASRTGMNTEAFF,TGTGCCAGCAGGACAGGGATGAACACTGAAGCTTTCTTT
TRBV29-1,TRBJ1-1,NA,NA,CSASDRGTEAFF,TGCAGCGCCTCCGACAGAGGCACTGAAGCTTTCTTT
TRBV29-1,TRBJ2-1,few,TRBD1,CSVGQGGQYNEQFF,TGCAGCGTCGGACAGGGGGGGCAATACAATGAGCAGTTCTTC
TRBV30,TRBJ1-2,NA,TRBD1,CAWRKQGVDGYTF,TGTGCCTGGAGAAAACAGGGGGTGGATGGCTACACCTTC
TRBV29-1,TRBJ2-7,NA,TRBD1,CSAAIGTGPYEQYF,TGCAGCGCCGCTATCGGGACAGGGCCCTACGAGCAGTACTTC
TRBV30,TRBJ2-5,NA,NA,CAWSLQQETQYF,TGTGCCTGGAGTTTACAGCAAGAGACCCAGTACTTC
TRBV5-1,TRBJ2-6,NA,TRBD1,CASSATGGSGANVLTF,TGCGCCAGCAGCGCGACAGGGGGCTCTGGGGCCAACGTCCTGACTTTC